The 30 T cell receptor beta chains given below trace back to one sample, sequenced in a study of identical twins. TCRdb passed the 5' RACE reads through MiXCR, listing each CDR3 protein once. Of hundreds of thousands of distinct CDR3 sequences in the sample, 8.5% to 9% were seen once. The data were also submitted as part of a second study, on yellow fever vaccine responses in identical twins.

Material: PBMCs. These receptors originate from a woman aged 18 to 35 in good health.

This clonotype was detected only a few times. The chain couples TRBV7-8 to TRBJ2-1; TRBD1 is a possible D gene (6 bases). Trimming removed 0 bases at V and 13 bases at J, with 16 bases between. The CDR3 is 14 amino acids. Per the germline V gene, CDR1 is SGHVS and CDR2 is FQNEAQ. In DNA, the CDR3 is TGTGCCAGCAGCTTAGCGGAATTGGGGGACAATCAGTTCTTC. It yields the protein CASSLAELGDNQFF.

The V gene is TRBV7-2, the J gene TRBJ2-7, with 7 bases matching TRBD1. V was pared by 5 bases and J by 6 bases, with 10 bases of the junction left unmatched. This CDR3 is built from 14 residues. Germline loops: CDR1 SGHTA, CDR2 FQGNSA. The CDR3 nucleotides are TGTGCCAGCAGCCCAAGCCTAGACAGGGTCGAGCAGTACTTC. Protein sequence: CASSPSLDRVEQYF.

The chain uses TRBV6-5 and TRBJ1-6; D is ambiguous. Trimming shortened V by 0 bases and J by 0 bases, and 9 bases separated the two germline ends. From germline, CDR1 is MNHEY and CDR2 SVGAGI. The CDR3 has 17 residues. The DNA for the CDR3 is TGTGCCAGCAGTTACTCTCTGAGTAGCTCCTATAATTCACCCCTCCACTTT. This sequence encodes CASSYSLSSSYNSPLHF.

The CDR3 DNA reads as TGTGCCAGCAGCCACGGGACAGTCATATATGGCTACACCTTC. Residues: CASSHGTVIYGYTF. This chain joins TRBV12-3 or TRBV12-4 and TRBJ1-2, with TRBD1 matching 7 bases. The J segment lost 5 bases and the V segment lost 6 bases, leaving 9 bases of the junction unmatched. The length of the CDR3 is 14 residues.

At least ten counts were recorded for this clonotype. The CDR3 region has the DNA TGTGCCAGCAGTGACCCGGCCCCCATGAACACTGAAGCTTTCTTT. As protein: CASSDPAPMNTEAFF. V gene TRBV6-1 combines with J gene TRBJ1-1, with D hard to call. CDR1 MNHNS and CDR2 SASEGT come from the germline V gene. The CDR3 length is 15 residues. Between the trimmed V and J ends, which lost 3 bases and 0 bases, there was a span of 11 bases.

The table lists this clonotype with many counts. The chain recombines TRBV12-3 or TRBV12-4 with TRBJ2-3; 8 bases are a match to TRBD2. This CDR3 is 16 amino acids long. V lost 6 bases to trimming and J lost 4 bases; unmatched junction nucleotides: 12. The CDR3 sequence: CASRDLGLAGPDTQYF. DNA for the CDR3: TGTGCCAGCAGGGACCTAGGACTAGCAGGACCAGATACGCAGTATTTT.

As DNA, the CDR3 is TGTGCCAGCAGGTCGGGCGGCCAAGAGACCCAGTACTTC. The encoded protein is CASRSGGQETQYF. This rearrangement joins TRBV12-3 or TRBV12-4 to TRBJ2-5, with D unclear. This CDR3 has 13 residues. Trimming cost V 6 bases and J 1 base, with 9 bases left between them.

The chain couples TRBV10-2 to TRBJ2-1; 8 positions match TRBD1. V trimming: 0 bases; J trimming: 8 bases; junction bases outside the gene matches: 0. The CDR3 spans 13 residues. CDR1 WSHSY and CDR2 SAAADI come from the germline V gene. The CDR3 DNA sequence: TGCGCCAGCAGTGAGTCGACAGGGGATGAGCAGTTCTTC. Translating it yields CASSESTGDEQFF.

This clonotype showed up just a few times. This chain links TRBV18 with TRBJ2-3; D unresolved. Germline CDR1 reads KGHSH; CDR2 reads LQKENI. The CDR3 spans 12 residues. The V and J ends lost 3 bases and 12 bases respectively, with 13 bases between them. DNA of the CDR3: TGTGCCAGCTCACCGGGTCCGGCACTTCAGTATTTT. Translation gives CASSPGPALQYF.

In this sample, this clonotype turned up a few times. The chain joins TRBV7-9 to TRBJ2-1, with 8 positions matching TRBD2. The V segment lost 7 bases and the J segment 2 bases; nucleotides outside the gene matches: 7. Germline V gives CDR1 SEHNR, CDR2 FQNEAQ (reference sequence). The CDR3 is 15 amino acids. The CDR3 DNA reads TGTGCCAGCACCACGGCGGGAGGCACCTACAATGAGCAGTTCTTC. Translating it yields CASTTAGGTYNEQFF. Supplemented by reference TRBV7-9 and TRBJ2-1, the full variable domain reads DTGVSQNPRHKITKRGQNVTFRCDPISEHNRLYWYRQTLGQGPEFLTYFQNEAQLEKSRLLSDRFSAERPKGSFSTLEIQRTEQGDSAMYLCASTTAGGTYNEQFFGPGTRLTVL.

This clonotype was seen only a few times. This rearrangement joins TRBV28 to TRBJ2-2; D is possibly TRBD2 (5 bases). V lost 7 bases and J lost 3, with 18 bases in between. Germline lookup yields CDR1 MDHEN and CDR2 SYDVKM. The CDR3 covers 16 residues. CDR3 DNA sequence: TGTGCCAGCAACCCTTTGACGGCGCGGGACACCGGGGAGCTGTTTTTT. It yields the protein CASNPLTARDTGELFF. Full variable domain (outside the CDR3, taken from reference TRBV28 and TRBJ2-2): DVKVTQSSRYLVKRTGEKVFLECVQDMDHENMFWYRQDPGLGLRLIYFSYDVKMKEKGDIPEGYSVSREKKERFSLILESASTNQTSMYLCASNPLTARDTGELFFGEGSRLTVL.

Details on this clonotype: The junction departs from germline at one end; a sequencing error may be responsible. The rearrangement uses TRBV6-6 and TRBJ2-5; TRBD2 agrees at 14 bases. There are 18 residues in the CDR3. Germline V gives CDR1 MNHNY, CDR2 SVGAGI (reference sequence). The CDR3 region has the DNA TGTGCCTGCAGTTTCGTTCCCGGACTAGCGGGGGGCAAAGAGACCCAGTACTTC. Residues: CACSFVPGLAGGKETQYF.

A few counts support this clonotype. Written as DNA, the CDR3 is TGTGCCAGCACCGCGAAATACTCCTACAATGAGCAGTTCTTC. Translating it yields CASTAKYSYNEQFF. This chain links TRBV6-2 or TRBV6-3 with TRBJ2-1; D is undetermined. There are 14 residues in the CDR3. The germline V and J ends were trimmed by 7 bases and 0 bases, with 10 bases remaining between them. Germline lookup yields CDR1 MNHEY and CDR2 SVGEGT.

In its sample, this clonotype was seen a few times. The genes are TRBV12-3 or TRBV12-4 and TRBJ2-1; D gene ambiguous. The V gene lost 3 bases and the J gene lost 8 bases, with 8 bases spanning the gap. This CDR3 has 12 residues. CDR3 DNA sequence: TGTGCCAGCAGTTTCGGGTGGGATGAGCAGTTCTTC. This encodes CASSFGWDEQFF.

The V call is TRBV28, the J call TRBJ2-1; TRBD1 matches 11 bases. This CDR3 has 17 amino acids. In germline, CDR1 is MDHEN, CDR2 SYDVKM. Trimming took 6 bases from V and 5 from J; bases not matched to a gene: 12. In nucleotides, the CDR3 is TGTGCCAGCAGAGATCACCCGGGACAGGGGGTACACAATGAGCAGTTCTTC. This translates into CASRDHPGQGVHNEQFF. Looking up the rest from reference TRBV28 and TRBJ2-1 gives the full variable domain: DVKVTQSSRYLVKRTGEKVFLECVQDMDHENMFWYRQDPGLGLRLIYFSYDVKMKEKGDIPEGYSVSREKKERFSLILESASTNQTSMYLCASRDHPGQGVHNEQFFGPGTRLTVL.

The CDR3 DNA sequence: TGTGCCAGCAGTTTTCAGGTGGATTCACCCCTCCACTTT. Protein sequence: CASSFQVDSPLHF. The rearrangement links TRBV28 to TRBJ1-6; D is unresolved. The germline V and J ends were trimmed by 3 bases and 8 bases, with 8 bases remaining between them. Germline values: CDR1 MDHEN, CDR2 SYDVKM. The CDR3 is 13 residues long.

This clonotype showed up just a few times. The chain employs TRBV9 and TRBJ2-2, with 7 bases identical to TRBD2. Germline-derived CDR1 and CDR2 are SGDLS and YYNGEE. CDR3 length: 16 residues. V dropped 0 bases and J dropped 3; count of bases not matched to a gene: 5. The CDR3 region is CASSVEASGDTGELFF. In nucleotides, the CDR3 is TGTGCCAGCAGCGTAGAGGCTAGCGGTGACACCGGGGAGCTGTTTTTT.

In nucleotides, the CDR3 is TGTGCCAGCAGCTTAGAGACAGGGCCCTATGGCTACACCTTC. This encodes CASSLETGPYGYTF. This rearrangement joins TRBV11-2 to TRBJ1-2, with 7 bases matching TRBD1. The junction had 2 bases not matched to a gene; V was cut back by 0 bases and J by 4 bases. CDR3 length equals 14 residues. CDR1 is SGHAT and CDR2 is FQNNGV in the germline V gene.

This rearrangement joins TRBV6-2 or TRBV6-3 to TRBJ2-1; no firm D call. The CDR3 length is 11 residues. V gave up 10 bases and J gave up 5 bases, with 9 bases separating them. Germline V gives CDR1 MNHEY, CDR2 SVGEGT. CDR3 DNA: TGTGCCACCTCCCCTCACAATGAGCAGTTCTTC. Protein sequence: CATSPHNEQFF.

This chain links TRBV11-3 with TRBJ2-1; 10 positions match TRBD2. J lost 2 bases, V lost 0 bases, and 4 bases had no gene match. This CDR3 has 17 residues. Looked up from germline, CDR1 is SGHNT and CDR2 is YENEEA. In DNA form, the CDR3 reads TGTGCCAGCAGCTTAGAATCGAGCGGGGGGGCCTACAATGAGCAGTTCTTC. It codes for CASSLESSGGAYNEQFF.

This clonotype came up many times. The chain links TRBV27 to TRBJ2-5; D tentatively reads TRBD1 or TRBD2 (5 bases each). The CDR3 is 14 amino acids. Germline CDR1 and CDR2: MNHEY and SMNVEV (reference sequence). V lost 6 bases and J lost 3, with 14 bases in between. This chain's CDR3 is CASSYTGAKETQYF. CDR3 bases: TGTGCCAGCAGCTATACCGGGGCTAAAGAGACCCAGTACTTC.

In this sample, this clonotype turned up a few times. The chain joins TRBV27 to TRBJ2-2, with a weak D call TRBD1 (5 bases). V lost 7 bases and J lost 0, with 6 bases in between. This CDR3 is 13 amino acids long. Germline V gene lookup returns CDR1 MNHEY and CDR2 SMNVEV (reference sequence). This CDR3 is CASKTANTGELFF. CDR3 DNA: TGTGCCAGCAAGACAGCGAACACCGGGGAGCTGTTTTTT.

The V call is TRBV28, the J call TRBJ2-3; 7 bases agree with TRBD2. With 2 bases clipped from V and 1 base from J, the junction kept 6 bases outside the gene matches. This CDR3 is built from 16 residues. Germline CDR1 is MDHEN and CDR2 is SYDVKM. The CDR3: CASSLMAAGGTDTQYF. DNA for the CDR3: TGTGCCAGCAGTTTAATGGCGGCGGGGGGCACAGATACGCAGTATTTT.

The chain links TRBV27 to TRBJ2-2, with 11 bases that match TRBD1. Germline V lookup: CDR1 MNHEY, CDR2 SMNVEV (reference sequence). This CDR3 is 17 amino acids long. V lost 2 bases and J lost 7; bases outside the gene matches: 9. The chain's CDR3 is CASSLVGQGVVIGELFF. In DNA, the CDR3 is TGTGCCAGCAGTTTAGTGGGACAGGGGGTTGTTATCGGGGAGCTGTTTTTT.

The gene calls are TRBV6-5 and TRBJ2-5, with D perhaps matching TRBD1 (6 bases). The CDR3 totals 14 residues. Germline V gives CDR1 MNHEY, CDR2 SVGAGI. V was pared by 0 bases and J by 5 bases, with 10 bases between. CDR3 nucleotides: TGTGCCAGCAGTTACTCGCTGGGGGCCGAGACCCAGTACTTC. It yields the protein CASSYSLGAETQYF.

This clonotype was seen only a few times. This chain links TRBV6-5 with TRBJ2-7; TRBD2 matches 9 bases. The CDR3 extends over 15 amino acids. V was pared by 4 bases and J by 0 bases, with 4 bases of the junction left unmatched. Germline CDR1 and CDR2: MNHEY and SVGAGI. CDR3 sequence (DNA): TGTGCCAGCAGTTCGCGTAGCGGGAGCTCCTACGAGCAGTACTTC. As protein: CASSSRSGSSYEQYF.

This clonotype was counted only a few times. The chain has TRBV6-6 and TRBJ2-3, with D possibly being TRBD1 (5 bases). Germline V gene data show CDR1 as MNHNY and CDR2 as SVGAGI (reference sequence). The length of the CDR3 is 11 residues. The ends were cut back, 8 bases at V and 5 bases at J, with 8 bases in the middle. The CDR3 here is CASGAQDTQYF. Here the CDR3 DNA reads TGTGCCAGCGGGGCGCAAGATACGCAGTATTTT.

The table lists this clonotype with many counts. V and J are TRBV5-6 and TRBJ2-1, with 7 bases identical to TRBD1. Germline lookup yields CDR1 SGHDT and CDR2 YYEEEE. V trimming: 4 bases; J trimming: 10 bases; junction bases outside the gene matches: 17. The CDR3 spans 16 residues. CDR3 region: CASSPTDRLHPVEQFF. The CDR3 DNA follows: TGTGCCAGCAGCCCCACGGACAGGCTACACCCTGTCGAGCAGTTCTTC.

This clonotype was counted a few times. The chain employs TRBV6-5 and TRBJ2-1; 9 bases match TRBD1. J was trimmed by 6 bases and V by 1 base; bases with no gene match: 10. The germline V gene has CDR1 MNHEY and CDR2 SVGAGI. The CDR3 is 17 amino acids. The DNA of the CDR3 is TGTGCCAGCAGTTACTGGACCGGGACAGGGAGCCTCAATGAGCAGTTCTTC. Translating it yields CASSYWTGTGSLNEQFF.

This clonotype was counted ten times or more. V gene TRBV7-9 combines with J gene TRBJ1-1; no clear D gene. V was cut by 1 base and J by 10 bases, with 16 bases left in between. This CDR3 is built from 14 residues. Germline values: CDR1 SEHNR, CDR2 FQNEAQ (reference sequence). CDR3 residues: CASSLVEGMGRAFF. The CDR3, as DNA: TGTGCCAGCAGCTTAGTAGAGGGTATGGGTCGAGCTTTCTTT.